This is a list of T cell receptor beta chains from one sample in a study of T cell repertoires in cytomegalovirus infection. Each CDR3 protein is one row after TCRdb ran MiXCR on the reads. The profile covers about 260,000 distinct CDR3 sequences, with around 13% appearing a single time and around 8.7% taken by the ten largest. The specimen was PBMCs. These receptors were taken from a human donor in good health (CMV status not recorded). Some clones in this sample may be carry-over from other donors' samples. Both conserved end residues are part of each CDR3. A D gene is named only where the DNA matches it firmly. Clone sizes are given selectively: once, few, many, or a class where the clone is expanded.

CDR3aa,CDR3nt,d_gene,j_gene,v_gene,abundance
CASSPRGPQNIQYF,TGTGCCAGCAGCCCCAGGGGGCCCCAAAACATTCAGTACTTC,TRBD1,TRBJ2-4,TRBV11-2,.
CASGQGSYEQYF,TGTGCCAGCGGACAGGGAAGCTACGAGCAGTACTTC,TRBD1,TRBJ2-7,TRBV19,many
CASSLGRDGTGELFF,TGTGCCAGCAGCTTAGGCAGGGACGGCACCGGGGAGCTGTTTTTT,.,TRBJ2-2,TRBV7-7,many
CSFVRGGGQETQYF,TGCAGTTTCGTCCGGGGAGGTGGGCAAGAGACCCAGTACTTC,.,TRBJ2-5,TRBV20-1,.
CASSQGGPANYGYTF,TGCGCCAGCAGCCAAGGTGGACCAGCTAACTATGGCTACACCTTC,.,TRBJ1-2,TRBV4-1,many
CSARRDEPWSTEAFF,TGCAGTGCTAGACGGGACGAACCCTGGAGCACTGAAGCTTTCTTT,.,TRBJ1-1,TRBV20-1,many
CSPPMGGLYNEQFF,TGCAGTCCGCCAATGGGGGGCCTCTACAATGAGCAGTTCTTC,.,TRBJ2-1,TRBV20-1,few
CASSFILSGLNYGYTF,TGTGCCAGCAGCTTCATTCTTTCGGGACTGAACTATGGCTACACCTTC,.,TRBJ1-2,TRBV7-3,few
CASSWISFGTQYF,TGTGCCAGCAGTTGGATCAGCTTTGGGACCCAGTACTTC,.,TRBJ2-5,TRBV6-2/TRBV6-3,many
CASSLGTLQAQETQYF,TGTGCCAGCAGCCTTGGGACACTTCAGGCCCAAGAGACCCAGTACTTC,.,TRBJ2-5,TRBV11-3,many
CASSQQINYGYTF,TGCGCCAGCAGCCAGCAAATTAACTATGGCTACACCTTC,.,TRBJ1-2,TRBV4-1,.
CASSGQDRGANTGELFF,TGTGCCAGCAGTGGCCAAGACAGGGGGGCGAACACCGGGGAGCTGTTTTTT,TRBD1,TRBJ2-2,TRBV6-5,few
CASSAKQTEAFF,TGTGCCAGCAGTGCGAAACAGACTGAAGCTTTCTTT,.,TRBJ1-1,TRBV12-3/TRBV12-4,many
CASIPPGTGGLVYGYTF,TGTGCCAGCATTCCCCCCGGGACAGGGGGCTTGGTCTATGGCTACACCTTC,TRBD1,TRBJ1-2,TRBV28,.
CASSQVVGAEAFF,TGCGCCAGCAGCCAAGTGGTTGGGGCTGAAGCTTTCTTT,.,TRBJ1-1,TRBV4-1,few
CASKRQEEEQYF,TGTGCCAGCAAACGACAGGAGGAGGAGCAGTACTTC,.,TRBJ2-7,TRBV2,.
CASSSDGVGDQPQHF,TGTGCCAGCAGCTCAGACGGGGTGGGAGATCAGCCCCAGCATTTT,.,TRBJ1-5,TRBV11-2,few
CASSLAGQGSNNQPQHF,TGTGCCAGCAGCTTAGCGGGACAGGGGTCCAATAATCAGCCCCAGCATTTT,TRBD1,TRBJ1-5,TRBV7-2,many
CASSPASLGTGELFF,TGTGCCAGCAGCCCCGCCAGCTTAGGCACCGGGGAGCTGTTTTTT,.,TRBJ2-2,TRBV7-6,many
CASSVGALLGSQPQHF,TGTGCCAGCAGCGTAGGGGCGCTCCTCGGCAGTCAGCCCCAGCATTTT,.,TRBJ1-5,TRBV7-2,many
CSVVEGSRGYTF,TGCAGCGTTGTAGAGGGCTCCAGGGGCTACACCTTC,.,TRBJ1-2,TRBV29-1,few
CSARVHTATGELFF,TGCAGTGCTAGGGTACATACAGCGACCGGGGAGCTGTTTTTT,.,TRBJ2-2,TRBV20-1,few
CASSLLTDQPQHF,TGTGCCAGCAGCTTATTAACAGATCAGCCCCAGCATTTT,.,TRBJ1-5,TRBV7-8,many